This TCR beta chain was identified in a study of preoperative IRX-2 immunotherapy in early breast cancer. Treatment here: preoperative locoregional IRX-2 cytokine immunotherapy. Samples came from a phase Ib trial of preoperative locoregional IRX-2 cytokine immunotherapy. Assay used: immunoSEQ multiplex PCR; TCRdb lists only in-frame clones, some missing. The table lists 20,000 to 25,000 clones, roughly 96% of them singletons, with around 15% in the top ten. Germline CDR1 reads SEHNR; CDR2 reads FQNEAQ (reference sequence). V gave up 4 bases and J gave up 1 base, with 13 bases separating them. There are 15 residues in the CDR3.

This chain connects TRBV7-9 to TRBJ1-1, with D unresolved. The receptor comes from a human donor with breast cancer. The sample here was tumor tissue, taken after IRX-2 immunotherapy. CDR3 bases: TGTGCCAGCAGCTCTCTGAGCAATTCGAACACTGAAGCTTTCTTT. Encoded protein: CASSSLSNSNTEAFF.